This TCR beta chain was sequenced in a study of blood T cell repertoires in COVID-19. Study overall: PBMCs, B-cell-depleted T cells, or T cells were the source of the cDNA or gDNA that made up the material.

The germline CDR1 and CDR2 sequences are SGHTA and FQGTGA. Trimming removed 5 bases at V and 0 bases at J, with 11 bases between. CDR3 size: 15 residues. In the original workflow: Reference gene primer amplification yielded estimated nucleated cell counts. The assay was immunoSEQ multiplex PCR, and TCRdb's table has in-frame clones only and misses some. That table furnishes V, J and clone size, whereas the DNA furnished D and trimming. Of more than 200,000 clones listed, 65% to 85% are singletons. This clonotype originated in an elderly woman with acute or convalescent COVID-19. Sequenced material: peripheral blood. The J gene is TRBJ2-1, the V gene TRBV7-3; the D gene is possibly TRBD1 (6 bases). The CDR3 region is CASSTGFGSYNEQFF. DNA for the CDR3: TGTGCCAGCAGCACAGGGTTCGGCTCCTACAATGAGCAGTTCTTC.